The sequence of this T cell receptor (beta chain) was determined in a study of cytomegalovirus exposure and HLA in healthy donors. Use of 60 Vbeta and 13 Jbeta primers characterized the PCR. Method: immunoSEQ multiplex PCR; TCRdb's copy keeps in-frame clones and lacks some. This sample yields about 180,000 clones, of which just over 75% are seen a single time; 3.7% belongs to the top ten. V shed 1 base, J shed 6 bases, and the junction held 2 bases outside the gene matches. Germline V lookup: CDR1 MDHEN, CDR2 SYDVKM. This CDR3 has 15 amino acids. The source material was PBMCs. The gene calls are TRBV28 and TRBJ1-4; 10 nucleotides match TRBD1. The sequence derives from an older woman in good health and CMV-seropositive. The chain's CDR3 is CASSLSGTGDEKLFF. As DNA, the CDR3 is TGTGCCAGCAGTTTATCCGGGACAGGGGATGAAAAACTGTTTTTT.